One and the same sample provided the 28 T cell receptor beta chains below, sequenced in a study of T cell responses to AZD1222 COVID-19 vaccine. The assay was immunoSEQ multiplex PCR, and TCRdb's table has in-frame clones only and misses some. The table includes some 170,000 clones, just over 90% detected once. The sequencing here drew on peripheral blood, taken on day 0 of AZD1222 vaccination. The receptors were gathered from an adult in good health.

The chain joins TRBV6-1 to TRBJ2-3; the match to TRBD2 covers 9 bases. The CDR3 is made up of 15 amino acids. V lost 2 bases, J lost 5 bases, and 5 bases stayed unmatched. CDR1 and CDR2 from the germline V gene are MNHNS and SASEGT. The CDR3 DNA reads TGTGCCAGCAGTGAAAGAGCACTAGCGGGAGATACGCAGTATTTT. Its translation: CASSERALAGDTQYF.

V usage is TRBV5-1 and J usage is TRBJ2-2; D perhaps matches TRBD1 (5 bases). This CDR3 is 13 amino acids long. Trimming removed 3 bases at V and 6 bases at J, with 9 bases between. CDR1 is SGHRS, CDR2 YFSETQ, per germline. In nucleotides, the CDR3 is TGCGCCAGCAGCTCTGGGGCCCCCGGGGAGCTGTTTTTT. This translates into CASSSGAPGELFF.

The chain joins TRBV6-5 to TRBJ2-7, with D possibly TRBD1 on 6 matching bases. The germline gives CDR1 MNHEY, CDR2 SVGAGI. The CDR3 is 14 residues long. Trimming took 5 bases from V and 2 from J, leaving 13 bases between them. The CDR3 here is CASSNFGTTYEQYF. The CDR3 DNA is TGTGCCAGCAGTAATTTTGGGACAACCTACGAGCAGTACTTC.

Only one count was recorded for this clone. V is TRBV2 and J is TRBJ1-6; D is uncertain. The CDR3 has 14 amino acids. CDR1 SNHLY and CDR2 FYNNEI come from the germline V gene. V lost 6 bases and J 8 bases, leaving 14 bases between the germline ends. The CDR3 DNA follows: TGTGCCAGCAGCGCTTTGGGCTCCGATTCACCCCTCCACTTT. It codes for CASSALGSDSPLHF.

This chain connects TRBV19 to TRBJ2-1; 12 bases are a match to TRBD2. Trimming at V came to 1 base and at J to 9 bases, leaving 1 base not matched to a gene. The CDR3 is 14 residues long. The V gene's germline CDR1 is LNHDA and CDR2 SQIVND (reference sequence). CDR3 nucleotide sequence: TGTGCCAGTAGTATAGGACTAGCGGGAGCTGAGCAGTTCTTC. Translation gives CASSIGLAGAEQFF.

The chain uses TRBV2 and TRBJ1-1; D is unclear. V was shortened by 1 base and J by 4 bases, with 7 bases between the two germline ends. Germline loops: CDR1 SNHLY, CDR2 FYNNEI. CDR3 length equals 13 residues. The DNA of the CDR3 is TGTGCCAGCAGTGAAGACCTGGGCACTGAAGCTTTCTTT. It encodes CASSEDLGTEAFF.

As concerns this clone: The sample contains more than one DNA sequence encoding this CDR3. The J gene is TRBJ1-1, the V gene TRBV6-5; no definite D call. The germline V gene has CDR1 MNHEY and CDR2 SVGAGI. V lost 6 bases to trimming and J lost 0 bases, with 8 bases between them. The CDR3 covers 13 residues. CDR3 nucleotides: TGTGCCAGCAGAGGTCAGTTGAACACTGAAGCTTTCTTT. It codes for CASRGQLNTEAFF.

This rearrangement joins TRBV3-1 (or the pseudogene TRBV3-2) to TRBJ1-1, with TRBD1 as a possible D gene (5 bases). The V end was cut by 1 base, the J end by 4 bases, with 19 bases between. The CDR3 consists of 17 residues. The V gene's germline CDR1 is LGHDT and CDR2 YNNKEL (reference sequence). The CDR3 reads CASSQGGSRVVGTEAFF. The CDR3 DNA reads TGTGCCAGCAGCCAAGGGGGGTCCAGGGTGGTGGGCACTGAAGCTTTCTTT.

This chain connects TRBV10-3 to TRBJ1-2, with a possible D match to TRBD1 (5 bases). Germline V gene lookup returns CDR1 ENHRY and CDR2 SYGVKD. The CDR3 covers 15 residues. V was clipped by 0 bases and J by 3 bases, with 11 bases between them. Here the CDR3 reads CAISESAGTYYGYTF. In nucleotides, the CDR3 is TGTGCCATCAGTGAGTCAGCGGGGACTTACTATGGCTACACCTTC.

A single count supports this clone. The chain carries TRBV3-1 (or the pseudogene TRBV3-2) and TRBJ2-2, with a tentative D call TRBD2 (5 bases). Between the trimmed V and J ends, which lost 1 base and 5 bases, there was a span of 14 bases. Germline CDR1 reads LGHDT; CDR2 reads YNNKEL (reference sequence). The CDR3 has 16 amino acids. The CDR3 loop is CASSQATQTRTGELFF. CDR3 DNA sequence: TGTGCCAGCAGCCAAGCTACACAAACTAGAACCGGGGAGCTGTTTTTT.

V gene TRBV24-1 combines with J gene TRBJ2-3, with D possibly being TRBD1 (6 bases). The germline V gene encodes CDR1 KGHDR and CDR2 SFDVKD. V shed 6 bases and J shed 2 bases, with 11 bases lying between them. The CDR3 has 14 residues. The CDR3 sequence: CATSYGTFTDTQYF. In DNA, the CDR3 is TGTGCCACCAGTTACGGGACATTCACAGATACGCAGTATTTT.

The chain has TRBV6-5 and TRBJ2-3, with 8 bases matching TRBD1. The germline gives CDR1 MNHEY, CDR2 SVGAGI. The CDR3 length is 14 residues. V shed 8 bases and J 11 bases; nucleotides not matched to a gene: 15. The DNA of the CDR3 is TGTGCCAGCGCAAGGGACAGGTGGGCGGGTGAGCAGTATTTT. Amino acid sequence: CASARDRWAGEQYF.

The chain combines TRBV27 with TRBJ2-5; TRBD1 might be the D (6 bases). CDR1 MNHEY and CDR2 SMNVEV come from the germline V gene (reference sequence). The germline V and J ends were trimmed by 3 bases and 4 bases, with 18 bases remaining between them. There are 16 residues in the CDR3. Here the CDR3 reads CASSFGPGQLIETQYF. CDR3 nucleotides: TGTGCCAGCAGTTTCGGACCGGGACAACTAATAGAGACCCAGTACTTC.

This chain uses TRBV27 with TRBJ2-7; 11 nucleotides agree with TRBD1. Per germline, CDR1 MNHEY and CDR2 SMNVEV (reference sequence). This CDR3 has 15 amino acids. V lost 4 bases to trimming and J lost 3 bases; unmatched junction nucleotides: 5. The CDR3 sequence: CASSSPGQGVYEQYF. CDR3 bases: TGTGCCAGCAGTTCGCCGGGACAGGGGGTCTACGAGCAGTACTTC.

This rearrangement joins TRBV9 to TRBJ2-5; D is uncertain. Germline V gene data show CDR1 as SGDLS and CDR2 as YYNGEE. V lost 4 bases and J lost 1, with 11 bases in between. This CDR3 region has 14 residues. The CDR3 DNA reads TGTGCCAGCAGCCAGAGGAGTTTCCAAGAGACCCAGTACTTC. Amino acids: CASSQRSFQETQYF.

V gene TRBV6-5 combines with J gene TRBJ1-1; TRBD1 might be the D (5 bases). V lost 5 bases and J 3 bases, leaving 13 bases between the germline ends. Germline CDR1 reads MNHEY; CDR2 reads SVGAGI. CDR3 size: 14 residues. This chain's CDR3 is CASSSFGGDTEAFF. CDR3 sequence (DNA): TGTGCCAGCAGTAGCTTTGGGGGGGACACTGAAGCTTTCTTT.

This chain uses TRBV5-1 with TRBJ2-1, with TRBD1 as a possible D gene (8 bases). V dropped 4 bases and J dropped 7 bases, with 18 bases sitting between them. The CDR3 contains 15 residues. Per the germline V gene, CDR1 is SGHRS and CDR2 is YFSETQ. The CDR3 reads CASSPGQGGRNEQFF. For the CDR3, the DNA is TGCGCCAGCAGCCCAGGACAGGGAGGGCGAAATGAGCAGTTCTTC.

The chain recombines TRBV30 with TRBJ2-1, with a tentative D call TRBD1 (5 bases). Germline V gene lookup returns CDR1 GTSNPN and CDR2 SVGIG (reference sequence). This CDR3 has 12 amino acids. With 2 bases removed from V and 8 bases from J, the gap between germline ends came to 10 bases. CDR3 loop: CAWSRGQHEQFF. The CDR3 DNA is TGTGCCTGGAGTAGAGGACAACATGAGCAGTTCTTC.

The CDR3: CASTITETYEQYF. CDR3 in DNA: TGTGCCAGCACCATAACAGAGACCTACGAGCAGTACTTC. The rearrangement uses TRBV2 and TRBJ2-7; D gene uncertain. V dropped 7 bases and J dropped 2 bases, with 12 bases sitting between them. This CDR3 region has 13 residues. Per germline, CDR1 SNHLY and CDR2 FYNNEI.

This chain joins TRBV3-1 (or the pseudogene TRBV3-2) and TRBJ2-7, with 10 bases matching TRBD2. CDR1 LGHDT and CDR2 YNNKEL come from the germline V gene (reference sequence). This CDR3 spans 16 amino acids. Trimming removed 0 bases from V and 3 bases from J; junction bases left unmatched: 5. The CDR3 spells CASSQDLAGAGYEQYF. The DNA of the CDR3 is TGTGCCAGCAGCCAAGACCTAGCGGGGGCGGGCTACGAGCAGTACTTC.

The chain employs TRBV11-2 and TRBJ1-2; 7 bases are shared with TRBD1. J gave up 13 bases and V 0 bases, and 8 bases lay outside the gene matches. Germline-derived CDR1 and CDR2 are SGHAT and FQNNGV. CDR3 length equals 13 residues. The CDR3 reads CASSLDMAGGSTF. CDR3 coding DNA: TGTGCCAGCAGCTTAGATATGGCAGGGGGTTCCACCTTC.

This clone was observed a single time. The V gene is TRBV6-6, the J gene TRBJ2-7; 8 bases are shared with TRBD1. CDR3 length: 14 residues. The germline gives CDR1 MNHNY, CDR2 SVGAGI (reference sequence). The ends lost 2 bases at V and 10 bases at J; junction bases unmatched: 10. The CDR3 loop reads CASSYPGTGTLQYF. The DNA of the CDR3 is TGTGCCAGCAGTTACCCCGGGACAGGAACGTTACAGTACTTC.

This chain connects TRBV4-2 to TRBJ2-7, with 8 bases fitting TRBD2. Germline trimming cut 5 bases from V and 2 bases from J; bases unmatched to any gene: 8. The germline V gene has CDR1 LGHNA and CDR2 YNFKEQ. CDR3 length equals 15 residues. As DNA, the CDR3 is TGTGCCAGCAGCTCGGCACTAGCGGTAACCTACGAGCAGTACTTC. Amino acids: CASSSALAVTYEQYF.

The rearrangement uses TRBV30 and TRBJ2-2; maybe TRBD1 (6 bases). Trimming stripped 3 bases from V and 5 bases from J, with 13 bases between. The germline V gene encodes CDR1 GTSNPN and CDR2 SVGIG (reference sequence). This CDR3 contains 14 residues. The CDR3 here is CAWRGGVWTGELFF. The CDR3 nucleotides read TGTGCCTGGAGAGGGGGAGTTTGGACCGGGGAGCTGTTTTTT.

The chain combines TRBV19 with TRBJ1-1; possible D gene TRBD1, 5 bases. This CDR3 region has 13 residues. V gave up 4 bases and J gave up 4 bases, with 10 bases separating them. CDR1 and CDR2 from the germline V gene are LNHDA and SQIVND (reference sequence). As DNA, the CDR3 is TGTGCCAGTAGTAATGGACACCTCACTGAAGCTTTCTTT. Translation gives CASSNGHLTEAFF.

This clone was observed once. The chain has TRBV19 and TRBJ1-1; D perhaps matches TRBD1 (5 bases). CDR1 and CDR2 from the germline V gene are LNHDA and SQIVND (reference sequence). The CDR3 runs to 14 residues. V lost 5 bases and J lost 5, with 15 bases in between. The DNA of the CDR3 is TGTGCCAGTAGTCCCCGGGGGGGGAGTACTGAAGCTTTCTTT. Protein: CASSPRGGSTEAFF.

This clone was seen a handful of times. V gene TRBV9 combines with J gene TRBJ1-1, with D maybe TRBD1 (5 bases). The CDR3 runs to 15 residues. Trimming removed 3 bases from V and 2 bases from J, with 14 bases in between. Per germline, CDR1 SGDLS and CDR2 YYNGEE. The CDR3 is CASSAPSGINTEAFF. The CDR3 DNA follows: TGTGCCAGCAGCGCCCCCTCAGGGATCAACACTGAAGCTTTCTTT.

This chain links TRBV18 with TRBJ2-5, with no clear D. CDR1 is KGHSH and CDR2 is LQKENI in the germline V gene. The CDR3 sequence is 12 residues long. V was shortened by 6 bases and J by 5 bases, with 10 bases between the two germline ends. The CDR3 sequence is CASSPSDETQYF. In nucleotides, the CDR3 is TGTGCCAGCTCCCCGTCGGACGAGACCCAGTACTTC.